Presented here are 10 T cell receptor beta chains from one specimen sequenced in a study of blood T cell repertoires in COVID-19. Profiled with immunoSEQ multiplex PCR; TCRdb holds only in-frame clones, not every one. The sample holds just under 90,000 clones; roughly 90% are singletons and the top ten take about 1.7%. Sequencing used peripheral blood. The receptors derive from a man in his 60s with acute or convalescent COVID-19.

The rearrangement links TRBV2 to TRBJ2-1; the match to TRBD2 covers 9 bases. The CDR3 has 14 residues. With 7 bases clipped from V and 7 bases from J, the junction kept 8 bases outside the gene matches. Germline lookup yields CDR1 SNHLY and CDR2 FYNNEI. The CDR3 region is CASNGREGLNEQFF. Here the CDR3 DNA reads TGTGCCAGCAATGGGCGGGAGGGCCTGAATGAGCAGTTCTTC.

V is TRBV6-4 and J is TRBJ2-3; D call uncertain. V gave up 7 bases and J gave up 1 base, with 6 bases separating them. The CDR3 length is 12 residues. Germline assignment: CDR1 MRHNA and CDR2 SNTAGT. DNA for the CDR3: TGTGCCAGCACCGCGGGCACAGATACGCAGTATTTT. Its translation: CASTAGTDTQYF.

The chain joins TRBV2 to TRBJ1-5; 7 bases map to TRBD1. J gave up 4 bases and V 3 bases, and 0 bases lay outside the gene matches. Germline CDR1 reads SNHLY; CDR2 reads FYNNEI. This CDR3 has 13 amino acids. In DNA, the CDR3 is TGTGCCAGCAGTGAGACAGGGAATCAGCCCCAGCATTTT. Translation: CASSETGNQPQHF.

CDR3 nucleotides: TGTGCCAGCAGCCACGGGGCAGCGGGAGCCAACAATGAGCAGTTCTTC. This codes for CASSHGAAGANNEQFF. The chain employs TRBV4-2 and TRBJ2-1; TRBD2 matches at 8 bases. The CDR3 is made up of 16 amino acids. Germline assignment: CDR1 LGHNA and CDR2 YNFKEQ. Trimming removed 3 bases from V and 5 bases from J; junction bases left unmatched: 9.

This clone appeared a single time. The chain joins TRBV5-4 to TRBJ1-1; tentative D call: TRBD1 (6 bases). Germline V gene data show CDR1 as SGHNT and CDR2 as YYREEE (reference sequence). There are 14 residues in the CDR3. V dropped 2 bases and J dropped 4 bases, with 12 bases sitting between them. The CDR3: CASSLKTGPTEAFF. The CDR3 DNA sequence: TGTGCCAGCAGCTTAAAGACAGGCCCCACTGAAGCTTTCTTT.

This chain connects TRBV11-2 to TRBJ2-5; TRBD2 is a possible D gene (6 bases). From germline, CDR1 is SGHAT and CDR2 FQNNGV. The CDR3 runs to 13 residues. Trimming cost V 5 bases and J 1 base, with 8 bases left between them. CDR3 loop: CASSRGSQETQYF. DNA of the CDR3: TGTGCCAGCAGCCGGGGGTCCCAAGAGACCCAGTACTTC.

The rearrangement links TRBV19 to TRBJ1-5, with no clear D. Germline values: CDR1 LNHDA, CDR2 SQIVND (reference sequence). V lost 1 base to trimming and J lost 2 bases, with 6 bases between them. CDR3 size: 14 residues. The CDR3 DNA is TGTGCCAGTAGTATAGTCCCGGGCAATCAGCCCCAGCATTTT. It yields the protein CASSIVPGNQPQHF.

The chain recombines TRBV5-1 with TRBJ2-1, with 10 bases that match TRBD2. Losses at the gene ends were 1 base for V and 6 bases for J; bases not matched to a gene: 7. Looked up from germline, CDR1 is SGHRS and CDR2 is YFSETQ. CDR3 length equals 16 residues. This chain's CDR3 is CASSLSSGSGSNEQFF. The CDR3 DNA follows: TGCGCCAGCAGCTTGTCTAGCGGGAGTGGGTCCAATGAGCAGTTCTTC.

The chain is built from TRBV29-1 and TRBJ1-4; 11 bases fit TRBD1. This CDR3 is built from 16 residues. J lost 3 bases, V lost 6 bases, and 9 bases had no gene match. Germline CDR1 and CDR2: SQVTM and ANQGSEA. The CDR3 here is CSVLGTGGSPNEKLFF. CDR3 coding DNA: TGCAGCGTCCTTGGGACAGGGGGTTCACCTAATGAAAAACTGTTTTTT.

The chain employs TRBV7-8 and TRBJ2-1; 8 bases agree with TRBD2. This CDR3 has 15 residues. CDR1 is SGHVS, CDR2 FQNEAQ, per germline. V lost 5 bases and J lost 9; bases outside the gene matches: 12. The CDR3 DNA is TGTGCCAGCAGCCAACTAGCGGCAAACTACGGTGAGCAGTTCTTC. Protein: CASSQLAANYGEQFF.